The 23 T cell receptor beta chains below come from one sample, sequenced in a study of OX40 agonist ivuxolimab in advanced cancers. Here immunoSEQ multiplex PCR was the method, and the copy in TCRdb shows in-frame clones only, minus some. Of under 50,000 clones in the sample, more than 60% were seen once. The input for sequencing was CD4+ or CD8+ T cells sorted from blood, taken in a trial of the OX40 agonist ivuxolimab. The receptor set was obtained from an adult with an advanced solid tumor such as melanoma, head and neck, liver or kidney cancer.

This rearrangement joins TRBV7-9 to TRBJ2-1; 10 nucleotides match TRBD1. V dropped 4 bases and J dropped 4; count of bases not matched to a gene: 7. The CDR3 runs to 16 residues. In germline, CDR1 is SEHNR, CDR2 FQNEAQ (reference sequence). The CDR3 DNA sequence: TGTGCCAGCAGCTGGGACAGGGGACCGGGATACAATGAGCAGTTCTTC. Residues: CASSWDRGPGYNEQFF.

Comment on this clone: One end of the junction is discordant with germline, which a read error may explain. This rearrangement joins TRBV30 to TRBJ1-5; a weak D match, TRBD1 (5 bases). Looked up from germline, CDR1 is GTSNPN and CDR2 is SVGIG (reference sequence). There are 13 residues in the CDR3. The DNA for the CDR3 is TGTACCTGGAGTTTAGGAACAGACAGGCCCCAGCATTTT. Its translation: CTWSLGTDRPQHF.

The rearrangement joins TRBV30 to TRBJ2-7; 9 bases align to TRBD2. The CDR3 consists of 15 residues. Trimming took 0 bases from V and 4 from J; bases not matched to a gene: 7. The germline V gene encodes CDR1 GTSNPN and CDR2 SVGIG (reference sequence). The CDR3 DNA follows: TGTGCCTGGAGTGTAGCCGCGGGAGGGCCGTACGAGCAGTACTTC. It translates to CAWSVAAGGPYEQYF. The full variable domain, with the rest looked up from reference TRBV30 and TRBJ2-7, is SQTIHQWPATLVQPVGSPLSLECTVEGTSNPNLYWYRQAAGRGLQLLFYSVGIGQISSEVPQNLSASRPQDRQFILSSKKLLLSDSGFYLCAWSVAAGGPYEQYFGPGTRLTVT.

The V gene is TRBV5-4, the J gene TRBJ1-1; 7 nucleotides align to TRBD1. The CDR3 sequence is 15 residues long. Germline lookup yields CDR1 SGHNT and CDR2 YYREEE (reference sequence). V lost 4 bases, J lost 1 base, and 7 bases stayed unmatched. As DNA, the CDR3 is TGTGCCAGCAGCCCGACAGGGACGGCGAACACTGAAGCTTTCTTT. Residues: CASSPTGTANTEAFF.

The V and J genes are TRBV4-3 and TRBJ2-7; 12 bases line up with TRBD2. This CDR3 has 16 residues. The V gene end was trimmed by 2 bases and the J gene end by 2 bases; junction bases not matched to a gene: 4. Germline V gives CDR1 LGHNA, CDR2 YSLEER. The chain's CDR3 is CASSQQLAGGAYEQYF. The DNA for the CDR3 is TGCGCCAGCAGCCAACAACTAGCGGGAGGCGCCTACGAGCAGTACTTC.

CDR3: CASSVGGQGRYGYTF. For the CDR3, the DNA is TGTGCCAGCAGCGTAGGGGGACAGGGTCGCTATGGCTACACCTTC. The chain couples TRBV9 to TRBJ1-2; 9 bases agree with TRBD1. V lost 0 bases, J lost 4 bases, and 4 bases stayed unmatched. The germline gives CDR1 SGDLS, CDR2 YYNGEE. The CDR3 contains 15 residues.

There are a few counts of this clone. This CDR3 is CASSKDGGRETQYF. Here the CDR3 DNA reads TGTGCCAGCAGCAAGGATGGCGGGAGGGAGACCCAGTACTTC. V gene TRBV7-8 combines with J gene TRBJ2-5; TRBD2 agrees at 8 bases. Germline V lookup: CDR1 SGHVS, CDR2 FQNEAQ. Trimming took 5 bases from V and 5 from J; bases not matched to a gene: 7. This CDR3 is 14 amino acids long.

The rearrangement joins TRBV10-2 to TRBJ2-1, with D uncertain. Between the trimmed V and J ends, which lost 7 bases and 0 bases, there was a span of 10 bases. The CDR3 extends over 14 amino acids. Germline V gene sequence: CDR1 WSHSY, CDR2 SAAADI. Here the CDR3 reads CASIAGDSYNEQFF. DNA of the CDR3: TGCGCCAGCATTGCTGGCGACTCCTACAATGAGCAGTTCTTC.

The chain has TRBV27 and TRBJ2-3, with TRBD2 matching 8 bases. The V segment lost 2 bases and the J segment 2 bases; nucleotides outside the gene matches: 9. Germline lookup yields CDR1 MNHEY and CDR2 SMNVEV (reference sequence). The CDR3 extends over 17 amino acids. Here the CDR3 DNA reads TGTGCCAGCAGTTTAGCCTTCGGGGGGGGACCCACAGATACGCAGTATTTT. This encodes CASSLAFGGGPTDTQYF.

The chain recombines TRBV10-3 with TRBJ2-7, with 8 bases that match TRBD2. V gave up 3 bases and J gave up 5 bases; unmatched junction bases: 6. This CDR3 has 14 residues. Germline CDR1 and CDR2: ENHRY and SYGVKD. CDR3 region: CAISDGTRTDEQYF. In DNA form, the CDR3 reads TGTGCCATCAGTGACGGGACTAGGACAGACGAGCAGTACTTC.

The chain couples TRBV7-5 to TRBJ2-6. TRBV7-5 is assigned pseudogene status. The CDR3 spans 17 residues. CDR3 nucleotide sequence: TGTGCCAGAAGGAGGCAAAATAGACAAAGTCGGGCCAACGTCCTGACTTTC. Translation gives CARRRQNRQSRANVLTF.

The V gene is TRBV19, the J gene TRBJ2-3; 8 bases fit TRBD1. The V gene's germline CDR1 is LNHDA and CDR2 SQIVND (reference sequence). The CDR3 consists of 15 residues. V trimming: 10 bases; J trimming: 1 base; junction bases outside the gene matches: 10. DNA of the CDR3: TGTGCCACAGCCTCGACAGGGGTAGGCACAGATACGCAGTATTTT. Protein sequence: CATASTGVGTDTQYF. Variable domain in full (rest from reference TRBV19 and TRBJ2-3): DGGITQSPKYLFRKEGQNVTLSCEQNLNHDAMYWYRQDPGQGLRLIYYSQIVNDFQKGDIAEGYSVSREKKESFPLTVTSAQKNPTAFYLCATASTGVGTDTQYFGPGTRLTVL.

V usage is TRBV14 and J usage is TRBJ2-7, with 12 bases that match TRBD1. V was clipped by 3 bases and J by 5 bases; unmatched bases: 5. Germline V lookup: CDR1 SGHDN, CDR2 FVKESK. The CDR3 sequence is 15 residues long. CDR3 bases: TGTGCCAGCAGCCAGGGACAGGGGGCGGCCCACGAGCAGTACTTC. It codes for CASSQGQGAAHEQYF.

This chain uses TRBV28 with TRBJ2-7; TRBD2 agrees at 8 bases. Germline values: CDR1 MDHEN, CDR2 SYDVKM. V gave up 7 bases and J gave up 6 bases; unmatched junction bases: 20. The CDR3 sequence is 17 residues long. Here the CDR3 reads CASITGGPTRYNGEQYF. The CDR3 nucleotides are TGTGCCAGCATTACGGGAGGGCCGACACGGTACAATGGCGAGCAGTACTTC.

CDR3 region: CSVLRGASYGYTF. The CDR3 DNA reads TGCAGCGTTCTAAGGGGGGCTTCCTATGGCTACACCTTC. The V and J genes are TRBV29-1 and TRBJ1-2; tentative D call: TRBD1 (6 bases). V dropped 5 bases and J dropped 4 bases, with 14 bases sitting between them. The CDR3 contains 13 residues. Germline-derived CDR1 and CDR2 are SQVTM and ANQGSEA.

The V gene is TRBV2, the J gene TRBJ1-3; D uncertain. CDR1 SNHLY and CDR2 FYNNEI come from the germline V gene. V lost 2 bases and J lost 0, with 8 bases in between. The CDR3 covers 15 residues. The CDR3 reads CASSEQAISGNTIYF. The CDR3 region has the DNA TGTGCCAGCAGTGAACAGGCCATCTCTGGAAACACCATATATTTT.

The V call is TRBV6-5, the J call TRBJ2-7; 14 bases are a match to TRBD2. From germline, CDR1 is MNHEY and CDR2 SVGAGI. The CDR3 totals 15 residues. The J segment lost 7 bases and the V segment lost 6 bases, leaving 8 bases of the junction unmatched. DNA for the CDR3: TGTGCCAGCAGGCCGCCGGGACTAGCGGGAGTTGAGCAGTACTTC. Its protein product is CASRPPGLAGVEQYF.

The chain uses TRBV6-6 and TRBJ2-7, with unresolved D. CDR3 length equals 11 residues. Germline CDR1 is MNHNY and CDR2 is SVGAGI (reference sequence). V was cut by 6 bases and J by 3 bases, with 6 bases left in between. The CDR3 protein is CASSSYYEQYF. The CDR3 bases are TGTGCCAGCAGCTCCTACTACGAGCAGTACTTC.

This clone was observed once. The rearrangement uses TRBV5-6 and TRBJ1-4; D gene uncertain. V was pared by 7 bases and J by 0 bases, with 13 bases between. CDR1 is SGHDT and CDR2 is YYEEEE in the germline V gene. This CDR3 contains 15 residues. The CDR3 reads CASSLRVPTNEKLFF. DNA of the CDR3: TGTGCCAGCTCCTTGAGGGTTCCAACTAATGAAAAACTGTTTTTT.

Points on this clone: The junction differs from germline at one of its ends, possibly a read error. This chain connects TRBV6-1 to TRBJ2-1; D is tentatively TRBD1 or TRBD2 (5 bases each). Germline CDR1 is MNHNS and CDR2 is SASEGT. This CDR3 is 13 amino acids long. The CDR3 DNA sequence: TGTGCCACCACCGGGACGGCGGAGCGGAGACGGATCTTC. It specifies CATTGTAERRRIF.

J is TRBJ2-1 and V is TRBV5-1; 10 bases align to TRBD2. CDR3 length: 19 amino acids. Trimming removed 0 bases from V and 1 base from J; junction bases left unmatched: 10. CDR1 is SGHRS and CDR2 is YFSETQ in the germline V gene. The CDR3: CASSLGLAGLGSSYNEQFF. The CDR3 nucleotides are TGCGCCAGCAGCTTGGGACTAGCGGGTCTCGGATCTTCCTACAATGAGCAGTTCTTC.

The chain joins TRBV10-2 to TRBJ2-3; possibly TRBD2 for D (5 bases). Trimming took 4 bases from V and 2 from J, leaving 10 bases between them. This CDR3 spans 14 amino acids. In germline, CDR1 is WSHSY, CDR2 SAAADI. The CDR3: CASSALALTDTQYF. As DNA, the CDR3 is TGCGCCAGCAGTGCCCTAGCTCTCACAGATACGCAGTATTTT.

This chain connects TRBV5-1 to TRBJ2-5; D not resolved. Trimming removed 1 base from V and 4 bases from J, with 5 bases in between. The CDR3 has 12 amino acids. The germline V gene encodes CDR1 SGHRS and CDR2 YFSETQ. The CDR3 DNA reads TGCGCCAGCAGCTTGAGGAGAGAGACCCAGTACTTC. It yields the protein CASSLRRETQYF.